The entry that follows covers one T cell receptor (beta chain) sequence. Its antigen is unknown. No quality values exist for individual bases; no much larger clone is one base distant. The treatment or condition label for this specimen denotes: allogeneic hematopoietic cell transplantation with graft depleted of TCRalphabeta T cells and CD19 B cells. Transplant recipients were children who received TCRalphabeta/CD19-depleted allogeneic hematopoietic cell grafts. The sample comes from a study of T-cell reconstitution after alpha-beta-depleted transplantation in children (dated by TCRdb to about 2016). General notes on the study: Using TCR repertoire profiling, the study followed T-cell immune reconstitution in a quantitative way in children after TCRalphabeta/CD19-depleted allogeneic hematopoietic cell transplantation.

Sequences MDHEN (CDR1) and SYDVKM (CDR2) are obtained from the germline V gene. Trimming removed 3 bases from V and 7 bases from J, leaving 12 bases between the germline ends. Measured from the cysteine to the phenylalanine, the CDR3 is 13 residues long. The sequence is cut down to CDR3 DNA, 39 bases in frame from base 1. The method was PCR. TCRdb records Illumina HiSeq 2500 as the sequencer. Molecular barcoding was employed in the preparation of TCR libraries, with unique molecular identifiers being used to normalize TCRbeta repertoire quantification. TCRdb trimmed public reads at Q25 via fastp, called clones via MiXCR and kept in-frame beta chains. CDR3 protein sequences are deduplicated, and each keeps its most common genes and DNA. The sample includes some 78,000 distinct CDR3 sequences, with roughly 15% observed a single time. The ten largest clones represent 25% to 30% of the sample. Beyond this particular receptor, the publication reports: In some patients, the high TCRbeta diversity seen at day 60 was put down to recipient T cells and intrathymic progenitors that had survived conditioning. The apparently early alphabetaT-cell count recovery about two months after transplant was reportedly dependent on only several hundred rapidly expanded clones derived from non-depleted graft cells. Hyperexpanded clone frequencies declined over subsequent months; after one year, T-cell counts and TCRbeta diversity were mostly attributed to newly produced T cells.

Recombination linked TRBV28 to TRBJ1-2; confidence is insufficient to name the D gene. The source material was PBMCs, mostly from graft donor cells, sampled 180 days after TCRalphabeta/CD19-depleted stem cell transplant. The source of this sequence is a male patient under 10 years old who had a stem cell transplant for acute lymphoblastic leukemia, so the T cells may come from the graft donor. Here is the DNA: TGTGCCAGCAGTTTGTGGGGTTTAAGTGGCTACACCTTC. This yields the protein CASSLWGLSGYTF.